This T cell receptor (beta chain) originates from a study of T cells in Graves' hyperthyroidism and ophthalmopathy. General study results and limits: Ophthalmopathy was predicted by the model a median of around 5.9 months ahead of onset.

Diagnoses rested on clinical symptoms, serum thyroxine and TRAb, thyroid ultrasound and orbital computed tomography. The germline V gene encodes CDR1 KGHDR and CDR2 SFDVKD. The V end lost 5 bases, the J end lost 5 bases, and 14 bases lay between the germline ends. This CDR3 is 14 amino acids long. Amplified TCR beta CDR3 regions came from RNA transcripts. First-round RT-PCR with HTBI primers amplified the TCR CDR3 region. MiXCR, applied by TCRdb to the multiplex PCR reads, yields one record per CDR3 protein. Here the sample spans some 620,000 distinct CDR3 sequences, roughly 17% being singletons. This clonotype was recorded at least ten times. The antigen is unknown.

This rearrangement joins TRBV24-1 to TRBJ1-2, with D unresolved. Source material: blood. This sequence was found in a woman aged 25 to 39 with Graves' hyperthyroidism. For the CDR3, the DNA is TGTGCCACCAGTGCGGCCGGGATGGAATATGGCTACACCTTC. Protein: CATSAAGMEYGYTF.